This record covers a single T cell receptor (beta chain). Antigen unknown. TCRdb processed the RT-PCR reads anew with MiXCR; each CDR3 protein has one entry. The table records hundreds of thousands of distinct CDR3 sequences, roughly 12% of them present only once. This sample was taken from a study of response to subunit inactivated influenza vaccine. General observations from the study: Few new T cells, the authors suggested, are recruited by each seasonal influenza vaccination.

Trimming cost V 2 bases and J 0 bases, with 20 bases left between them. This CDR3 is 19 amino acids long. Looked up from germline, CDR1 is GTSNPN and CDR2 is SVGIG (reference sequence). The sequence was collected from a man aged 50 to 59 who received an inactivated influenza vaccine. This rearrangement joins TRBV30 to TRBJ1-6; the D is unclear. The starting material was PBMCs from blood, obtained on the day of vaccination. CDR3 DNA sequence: TGTGCCTGGAGTATAAAACGGACGCAATTAAGCTCCTATAATTCACCCCTCCACTTT. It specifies CAWSIKRTQLSSYNSPLHF.